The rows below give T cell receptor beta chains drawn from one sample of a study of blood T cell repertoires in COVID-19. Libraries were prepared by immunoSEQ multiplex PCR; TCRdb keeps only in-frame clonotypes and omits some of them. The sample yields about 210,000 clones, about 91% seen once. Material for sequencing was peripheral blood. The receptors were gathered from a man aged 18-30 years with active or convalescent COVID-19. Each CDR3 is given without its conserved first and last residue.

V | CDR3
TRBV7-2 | ASSPDRVKNIQY
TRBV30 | ASAGGNTIY
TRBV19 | ASSIREGYNEQF
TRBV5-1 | ASRETATDAGYT
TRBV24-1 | ATSDSGPNNQPQH
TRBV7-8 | ASSSSDREAEAF
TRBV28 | ASGADGNQPQH
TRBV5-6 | ASTFNPLEDQETQY
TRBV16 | ASSTRGGNQPQH
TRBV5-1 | ASSNPTGTSGRKNTAYEQY
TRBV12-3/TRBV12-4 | ASRLYREGGAF
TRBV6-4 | ASSVSTGAIQF
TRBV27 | ASRGLADSYEQY
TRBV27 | ASSQLTSGTGEQY
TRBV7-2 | ASSSGQGDQPQH
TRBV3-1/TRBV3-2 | ASSQVGTGNEKLF
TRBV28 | ASSFAGSNQPQH
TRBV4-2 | ASSWLPGQGSFNGYT
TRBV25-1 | ASSEHVSGRGYGYT
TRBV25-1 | ASSEGPPSYGYT
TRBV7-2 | ASRPFPRGRLTDTQY
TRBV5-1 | ASSWGDPPNEQF
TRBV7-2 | ASSRTGVRTDTQY
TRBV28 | ASSLGGAYNEQF
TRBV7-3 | ASSDGGGGYT
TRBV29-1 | SVKTGGGDGYT